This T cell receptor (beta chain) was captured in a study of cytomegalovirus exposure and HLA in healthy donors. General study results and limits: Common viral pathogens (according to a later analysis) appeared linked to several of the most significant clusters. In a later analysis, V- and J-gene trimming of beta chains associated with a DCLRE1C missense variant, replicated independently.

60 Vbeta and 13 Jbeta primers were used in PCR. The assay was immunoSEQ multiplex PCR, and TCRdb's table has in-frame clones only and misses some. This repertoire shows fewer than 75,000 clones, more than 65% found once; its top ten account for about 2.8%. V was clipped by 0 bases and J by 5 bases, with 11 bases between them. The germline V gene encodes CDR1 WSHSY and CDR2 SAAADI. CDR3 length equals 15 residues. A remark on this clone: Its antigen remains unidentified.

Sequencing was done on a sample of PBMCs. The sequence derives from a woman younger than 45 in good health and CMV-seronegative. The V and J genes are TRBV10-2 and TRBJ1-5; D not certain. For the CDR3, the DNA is TGCGCCAGCAGTGAGTCGAGCATTCGGGATCAGCCCCAGCATTTT. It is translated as CASSESSIRDQPQHF.